The present T cell receptor beta chain was sequenced within a study of blood T cell repertoires in COVID-19. Study background: Both acute and convalescent COVID-19 samples were obtained from the United States, Italy and Spain.

Method: immunoSEQ multiplex PCR; TCRdb's copy keeps in-frame clones and lacks some. The sample has approximately 240,000 clones, 83% seen once. CDR1 is SGHTA, CDR2 FQGTGA, per germline. The CDR3 loop spans 15 amino acids. V lost 5 bases, J lost 2 bases, and 8 bases stayed unmatched. This chain connects TRBV7-3 to TRBJ1-1; 7 bases are shared with TRBD1. Sample: peripheral blood. The clonotype was recovered from a human donor in a cohort sampled during active COVID-19. The CDR3 region has the DNA TGTGCCAGCAGCACGGGACAGTTAGTCAACACTGAAGCTTTCTTT. As protein: CASSTGQLVNTEAFF. Drawing the rest from reference TRBV7-3 and TRBJ1-1, the complete variable domain is GAGVSQTPSNKVTEKGKYVELRCDPISGHTALYWYRQSLGQGPEFLIYFQGTGAADDSGLPNDRFFAVRPEGSVSTLKIQRTERGDSAVYLCASSTGQLVNTEAFFGQGTRLTVV.